The next 24 T cell receptor beta chains were all read from a single sample in a study of T-cell memory formation after mild COVID-19. TCRdb re-analysed the 5' RACE reads in MiXCR, keeping a single row per CDR3 protein. The profile shows under 550,000 distinct CDR3 sequences, more than 15% of them singletons. The sample comprised PBMCs or a T cell subset sorted from them (not recorded which). These receptors all stem from a man younger than 30 who had mild COVID-19 (a few samples of this study predate the infection). Cell type and time point are not known.

The chain joins TRBV11-2 to TRBJ1-3; D remains unclear. The CDR3 has 15 amino acids. V lost 1 base to trimming and J lost 0 bases, with 7 bases between them. Germline V gene lookup returns CDR1 SGHAT and CDR2 FQNNGV. Here the CDR3 reads CASSLVVTSGNTIYF. The CDR3, as DNA: TGTGCCAGCAGCTTAGTAGTGACCTCTGGAAACACCATATATTTT.

The rearrangement links TRBV6-4 to TRBJ2-3; 8 nucleotides agree with TRBD1. The ends lost 6 bases at V and 1 base at J; junction bases unmatched: 6. This CDR3 comprises 15 residues. Germline V gives CDR1 MRHNA, CDR2 SNTAGT. In DNA form, the CDR3 reads TGTGCCAGCAGCGCCGGGACAGGTCGCACAGATACGCAGTATTTT. It encodes CASSAGTGRTDTQYF.

The chain has TRBV5-5 and TRBJ2-2; the match to TRBD1 covers 7 bases. The junction had 13 bases not matched to a gene; V was cut back by 2 bases and J by 0 bases. Germline V gives CDR1 SGHKS, CDR2 YYEKEE (reference sequence). This CDR3 is built from 19 residues. This chain's CDR3 is CASSFPAGQETSNTGELFF. The CDR3 coding sequence is TGTGCCAGCAGCTTTCCCGCAGGACAGGAAACTTCGAACACCGGGGAGCTGTTTTTT.

This clonotype was seen a few times. This sequence joins TRBV7-3 and TRBJ1-2, with 8 bases fitting TRBD1. This CDR3 has 13 amino acids. Germline-derived CDR1 and CDR2 are SGHTA and FQGTGA. The V gene end was trimmed by 3 bases and the J gene end by 6 bases; junction bases not matched to a gene: 3. CDR3 in DNA: TGTGCCAGCAGCTTGGACAGGGTCAATGGCTACACCTTC. This sequence encodes CASSLDRVNGYTF.

This clonotype was detected many times. The V call is TRBV18, the J call TRBJ2-5; D possibly corresponds to TRBD1 (6 bases). The length of the CDR3 is 15 residues. Germline CDR1 and CDR2: KGHSH and LQKENI. Between the trimmed V and J ends, which lost 5 bases and 3 bases, there was a span of 16 bases. The CDR3 sequence is CASSGEGVWEETQYF. The CDR3 region has the DNA TGTGCCAGCTCAGGCGAGGGGGTCTGGGAAGAGACCCAGTACTTC. The complete variable domain, with remaining parts taken from reference TRBV18 and TRBJ2-5, reads NAGVMQNPRHLVRRRGQEARLRCSPMKGHSHVYWYRQLPEEGLKFMVYLQKENIIDESGMPKERFSAEFPKEGPSILRIQQVVRGDSAAYFCASSGEGVWEETQYFGPGTRLLVL.

This clonotype appeared a few times. The gene calls are TRBV12-3 or TRBV12-4 and TRBJ1-5; no definite D call. The CDR3 covers 15 residues. Trimming removed 1 base from V and 4 bases from J, with 11 bases in between. The CDR3 DNA follows: TGTGCCAGCAGTTTAGAGGGCAGGCGGAATCAGCCCCAGCATTTT. It codes for CASSLEGRRNQPQHF.

This clonotype was seen more than once but under ten times. This may be a read error, as it is one base from a much larger clone. The rearrangement links TRBV7-9 to TRBJ1-1; maybe TRBD1 (5 bases). Germline CDR1 SEHNR, CDR2 FQNEAQ (reference sequence). The CDR3 runs to 13 residues. The CDR3 reads CASSRVANTEDFF. CDR3 coding DNA: TGTGCCAGCTCCAGGGTGGCGAACACTGAAGATTTCTTT.

CDR3 residues: CSATTGSNYGYTF. The CDR3 DNA reads as TGCAGTGCTACCACCGGGTCTAACTATGGCTACACCTTC. The rearrangement uses TRBV20-1 and TRBJ1-2; no clear D gene. Germline V CDR1 and CDR2: DFQATT, SNEGSKA (reference sequence). Trimming pared 4 bases from V and 0 bases from J, leaving 9 bases between. The CDR3 has 13 amino acids.

The rearrangement joins TRBV10-2 to TRBJ2-1, with 8 bases aligning to TRBD2. The CDR3 runs to 13 residues. The V gene end was trimmed by 7 bases and the J gene end by 6 bases; junction bases not matched to a gene: 5. Per the germline V gene, CDR1 is WSHSY and CDR2 is SAAADI. The CDR3 region has the DNA TGCGCCAGCAAGGCTAGCGGGCCCAATGAGCAGTTCTTC. Its translation is CASKASGPNEQFF.

In its sample, this clonotype was seen a few times. V gene TRBV5-1 combines with J gene TRBJ1-2, with D tentatively TRBD1 (5 bases). Germline CDR1 is SGHRS and CDR2 is YFSETQ. V gave up 4 bases and J gave up 9 bases, with 16 bases separating them. This CDR3 contains 13 residues. As DNA, the CDR3 is TGCGCCAGCAGCCTAGGGACCCGGGAGAGCTACACCTTC. As protein: CASSLGTRESYTF. Filled out from reference TRBV5-1 and TRBJ1-2, the complete variable domain reads KAGVTQTPRYLIKTRGQQVTLSCSPISGHRSVSWYQQTPGQGLQFLFEYFSETQRNKGNFPGRFSGRQFSNSRSEMNVSTLELGDSALYLCASSLGTRESYTFGSGTRLTVV.

V gene TRBV6-2 or TRBV6-3 combines with J gene TRBJ2-7, with a weak D call TRBD1 (6 bases). The CDR3 has 12 amino acids. Trimming shortened V by 6 bases and J by 1 base, and 7 bases separated the two germline ends. Germline V CDR1 and CDR2: MNHEY, SVGEGT. Here the CDR3 reads CASRDRSYEQYV. The CDR3 DNA follows: TGTGCCAGCAGGGACAGATCCTACGAGCAGTACGTC.

The rearrangement links TRBV15 to TRBJ2-3, with a tentative D call TRBD1 (6 bases). From germline, CDR1 is LNHNV and CDR2 YYDKDF (reference sequence). CDR3 length equals 17 residues. V shed 5 bases and J shed 1 base, with 19 bases lying between them. The CDR3 loop reads CATSGNLLGAGTDTQYF. The CDR3 DNA is TGTGCCACCAGCGGTAACCTACTGGGGGCAGGCACAGATACGCAGTATTTT.

This chain connects TRBV3-1 to TRBJ2-2, with 8 bases lining up with TRBD2. This CDR3 is 15 amino acids long. The V and J ends lost 2 bases and 8 bases, in that order; junction bases with no gene match: 7. The germline V gene encodes CDR1 LGHDT and CDR2 YNNKEL (reference sequence). Written as DNA, the CDR3 is TGTGCCAGCAGCCAATCCGGGACTAGGAGGGGGGAGCTGTTTTTT. This gives the protein CASSQSGTRRGELFF.

This clonotype was recorded many times. The V gene is TRBV4-3, the J gene TRBJ2-1; 11 nucleotides agree with TRBD2. Germline trimming cut 0 bases from V and 7 bases from J; bases unmatched to any gene: 14. The CDR3 loop spans 19 amino acids. The germline gives CDR1 LGHNA, CDR2 YSLEER. The CDR3 region is CASSQDLMASGGRGNEQFF. Written as DNA, the CDR3 is TGCGCCAGCAGCCAAGATTTGATGGCTAGCGGGGGGCGGGGGAATGAGCAGTTCTTC.

The chain joins TRBV30 to TRBJ1-4; D call uncertain. CDR3 size: 14 residues. Trimming removed 3 bases at V and 10 bases at J, with 18 bases between. Germline V CDR1 and CDR2: GTSNPN, SVGIG (reference sequence). This CDR3 reads CAWSPQRIVGKLFF. The CDR3 coding sequence is TGTGCCTGGAGCCCCCAGCGGATAGTTGGAAAACTGTTTTTT.

This clonotype was seen more than once but under ten times. The CDR3 DNA sequence: TGTGCCAGTCGGTCCAGCTCCTACGAGCAGTACGTC. It encodes CASRSSSYEQYV. The chain employs TRBV6-1 and TRBJ2-7, with D hard to call. V lost 9 bases and J 0 bases, leaving 9 bases between the germline ends. Germline CDR1 and CDR2: MNHNS and SASEGT. This CDR3 has 12 amino acids.

The chain carries TRBV5-1 and TRBJ1-4, with D possibly being TRBD1 (5 bases). CDR3 size: 15 residues. V was cut by 4 bases and J by 5 bases, with 15 bases left in between. Germline V gives CDR1 SGHRS, CDR2 YFSETQ. The CDR3 reads CASSPSSGENEKLFF. The CDR3 DNA sequence: TGCGCCAGCAGCCCAAGTTCGGGGGAGAATGAAAAACTGTTTTTT.

The table lists this clonotype with a few counts. V is TRBV20-1 and J is TRBJ2-5, with TRBD2 matching 8 bases. V lost 3 bases and J lost 5; bases outside the gene matches: 5. The CDR3 contains 13 residues. Germline-derived CDR1 and CDR2 are DFQATT and SNEGSKA (reference sequence). The CDR3 reads CSASLRGAETQYF. Written as DNA, the CDR3 is TGCAGTGCTAGTTTGCGGGGGGCCGAGACCCAGTACTTC.

The rearrangement uses TRBV7-2 and TRBJ2-3; D perhaps matches TRBD2 (6 bases). This CDR3 is 16 amino acids long. Germline values: CDR1 SGHTA, CDR2 FQGNSA. V was cut by 7 bases and J by 1 base, with 18 bases left in between. CDR3 region: CASTTSPGGGTDTQYF. Here the CDR3 DNA reads TGTGCCAGCACCACTTCCCCCGGGGGTGGCACAGATACGCAGTATTTT.

Only a few counts were recorded for this clonotype. The rearrangement joins TRBV6-5 to TRBJ1-5, with 9 positions matching TRBD1. Germline-derived CDR1 and CDR2 are MNHEY and SVGAGI. The V gene end was trimmed by 8 bases and the J gene end by 7 bases; junction bases not matched to a gene: 6. The CDR3 spans 13 residues. The CDR3 is CASRQGVGQPQHF. The DNA for the CDR3 is TGTGCCAGCCGACAGGGGGTTGGGCAGCCCCAGCATTTT.

This clonotype was counted only a few times. The J gene is TRBJ1-1, the V gene TRBV5-1; 9 bases are a match to TRBD1. Looked up from germline, CDR1 is SGHRS and CDR2 is YFSETQ. Trimming at V came to 0 bases and at J to 4 bases, leaving 7 bases not matched to a gene. The CDR3 length is 16 residues. The CDR3 DNA follows: TGCGCCAGCAGCTTGGCCCCGAAGGGACAGGGCACTGAAGCTTTCTTT. Its translation: CASSLAPKGQGTEAFF.

V usage is TRBV7-9 and J usage is TRBJ2-5; D is tentatively TRBD1 or TRBD2 (5 bases each). The CDR3 spans 12 residues. Trimming shortened V by 7 bases and J by 7 bases, and 13 bases separated the two germline ends. Germline V gives CDR1 SEHNR, CDR2 FQNEAQ (reference sequence). The CDR3 sequence is CASTGTKRTQYF. Here the CDR3 DNA reads TGTGCCAGCACCGGGACCAAGAGGACCCAGTACTTC. Together with reference TRBV7-9 and TRBJ2-5, the CDR3 gives the full variable domain: DTGVSQNPRHKITKRGQNVTFRCDPISEHNRLYWYRQTLGQGPEFLTYFQNEAQLEKSRLLSDRFSAERPKGSFSTLEIQRTEQGDSAMYLCASTGTKRTQYFGPGTRLLVL.

This chain links TRBV7-3 with TRBJ2-5, with D tentatively TRBD2 (5 bases). The CDR3 loop spans 14 amino acids. Germline V CDR1 and CDR2: SGHTA, FQGTGA. Deletions cut 5 bases from V and 5 bases from J, with 15 bases between. This CDR3 is CASSDRKSGETQYF. In nucleotides, the CDR3 is TGTGCCAGCAGCGACCGAAAATCGGGGGAGACCCAGTACTTC.

The chain joins TRBV2 to TRBJ2-5, with 8 bases lining up with TRBD1. Germline V gene data show CDR1 as SNHLY and CDR2 as FYNNEI. There are 15 residues in the CDR3. V was pared by 4 bases and J by 5 bases, with 9 bases of the junction left unmatched. The CDR3 DNA sequence: TGTGCCAGCAGTGTGGGGACAGGCTCTAGGGAGACCCAGTACTTC. Its protein product is CASSVGTGSRETQYF.